The 24 T cell receptor beta chains below were found in one sample sequenced in a study of radiation and T cells in renal cell carcinoma. Time point of the sample: blood 4 weeks post-SBRT, at nephrectomy. Treatment of the sample: 15 Gy SBRT to primary tumor, nephrectomy 4 weeks later. Profiling relied on immunoSEQ multiplex PCR, and the TCRdb table lists in-frame clones only, not all of them. Among about 77,000 clones, approximately 82% were seen once, and the ten largest hold 2% to 3%. Sequenced material: blood, taken from a patient whose treatment included radiotherapy and nephrectomy. These receptors all come from a woman aged 55-70 years with renal cell carcinoma.

The V gene is TRBV19, the J gene TRBJ2-7; perhaps TRBD1 as D (5 bases). Trimming pared 6 bases from V and 2 bases from J, leaving 14 bases between. CDR3 length: 14 residues. Germline values: CDR1 LNHDA, CDR2 SQIVND (reference sequence). As DNA, the CDR3 is TGTGCCAGTAGCCCCGGACAACTGCCCTACGAGCAGTACTTC. This translates into CASSPGQLPYEQYF.

The chain carries TRBV10-1 and TRBJ2-7; 9 bases align to TRBD1. The trim removed 1 base at V and 2 bases at J, leaving 3 bases unmatched. The CDR3 is 15 residues long. Germline V gene sequence: CDR1 WNHNN, CDR2 SYGVQD (reference sequence). CDR3 region: CASSEWTGATYEQYF. The CDR3 DNA sequence: TGCGCCAGCAGTGAGTGGACAGGGGCTACCTACGAGCAGTACTTC.

The V and J genes are TRBV28 and TRBJ1-5; D uncertain. Germline V gene sequence: CDR1 MDHEN, CDR2 SYDVKM. The CDR3 totals 13 residues. Deletions cut 7 bases from V and 4 bases from J, with 11 bases between. The CDR3 loop is CASTSYRNQPQHF. CDR3 bases: TGTGCCAGCACCTCCTATAGGAATCAGCCCCAGCATTTT.

V is TRBV10-3 and J is TRBJ2-7; tentative D call: TRBD2 (7 bases). CDR3 length: 13 amino acids. Germline CDR1 is ENHRY and CDR2 is SYGVKD. V lost 10 bases and J 0 bases, leaving 13 bases between the germline ends. CDR3 bases: TGTGCCAGCATGCGGGGGCCCTCCTACGAGCAGTACTTC. Translation gives CASMRGPSYEQYF.

This clone was detected only a few times. The chain is built from TRBV6-6 and TRBJ1-5, with 7 bases fitting TRBD1. This CDR3 has 13 residues. The J segment lost 4 bases and the V segment lost 8 bases, leaving 5 bases of the junction unmatched. Germline V lookup: CDR1 MNHNY, CDR2 SVGAGI (reference sequence). CDR3 in amino acids: CASVTGLNQPQHF. In DNA, the CDR3 is TGTGCCAGCGTGACAGGGTTAAATCAGCCCCAGCATTTT.

The sample holds a few counts of this clone. The J gene is TRBJ1-5, the V gene TRBV28; weak D call: TRBD1 (5 bases). Germline assignment: CDR1 MDHEN and CDR2 SYDVKM. With 1 base removed from V and 5 bases from J, the gap between germline ends came to 12 bases. This CDR3 is built from 15 residues. The CDR3 DNA is TGTGCCAGCAGTTTATCGGGGCCGGGGGATCAGCCCCAGCATTTT. It specifies CASSLSGPGDQPQHF.

The V gene is TRBV11-3, the J gene TRBJ2-2; tentative D call: TRBD2 (7 bases). The CDR3 is 17 residues long. Trimming shortened V by 0 bases and J by 1 base, and 12 bases separated the two germline ends. Germline CDR1 SGHNT, CDR2 YENEEA. CDR3 sequence reads: CASSLDGGAVNTGELFF. CDR3 nucleotide sequence: TGTGCCAGCAGCTTAGATGGGGGGGCAGTGAACACCGGGGAGCTGTTTTTT.

The chain has TRBV9 and TRBJ1-3, with D possibly matching TRBD1 (5 bases). The CDR3 has 15 residues. V lost 5 bases, J lost 0 bases, and 12 bases lay in between. The V gene's germline CDR1 is SGDLS and CDR2 YYNGEE. The CDR3: CASSGTGSSGNTIYF. The CDR3 bases are TGTGCCAGCAGTGGGACTGGAAGCTCTGGAAACACCATATATTTT.

The chain uses TRBV5-1 and TRBJ1-6; TRBD1 matches 9 bases. This CDR3 is 18 amino acids long. Germline V gives CDR1 SGHRS, CDR2 YFSETQ. The V segment lost 3 bases and the J segment 8 bases; nucleotides outside the gene matches: 15. As DNA, the CDR3 is TGCGCCAGCAGCTCCGTCCCGGGACAGGGAGAGCGGTATTCACCCCTCCACTTT. It translates to CASSSVPGQGERYSPLHF.

The chain links TRBV7-3 to TRBJ1-1; D unclear. CDR1 is SGHTA, CDR2 FQGTGA, per germline. The V end lost 5 bases, the J end lost 6 bases, and 22 bases lay between the germline ends. CDR3 length equals 16 residues. CDR3 in DNA: TGTGCCAGCAGCCCCCTGGGTGCATCAGGCGGGGCTGAAGCTTTCTTT. Its translation is CASSPLGASGGAEAFF.

The V and J genes are TRBV28 and TRBJ1-5, with TRBD1 as a possible D gene (6 bases). The CDR3 contains 14 residues. The V gene's germline CDR1 is MDHEN and CDR2 SYDVKM. Trimming took off 7 bases at V and 4 bases at J, with 14 bases between the two ends. In DNA form, the CDR3 reads TGTGCCAGCATCCTTAGGGGGGTAAATCAGCCCCAGCATTTT. Residues: CASILRGVNQPQHF.

In this sample, this clone turned up many times. V and J are TRBV11-2 and TRBJ1-2, with TRBD1 matching 9 bases. V gave up 5 bases and J gave up 5 bases; unmatched junction bases: 3. The germline V gene has CDR1 SGHAT and CDR2 FQNNGV. CDR3 size: 13 residues. This CDR3 reads CASSEGQGYGYTF. The CDR3 coding sequence is TGTGCCAGCAGCGAAGGACAGGGGTATGGCTACACCTTC. The entire variable domain, with the rest obtained from reference TRBV11-2 and TRBJ1-2, is as follows: EAGVAQSPRYKIIEKRQSVAFWCNPISGHATLYWYQQILGQGPKLLIQFQNNGVVDDSQLPKDRFSAERLKGVDSTLKIQPAKLEDSAVYLCASSEGQGYGYTFGSGTRLTVV.

The rearrangement uses TRBV5-6 and TRBJ2-3; TRBD2 matches at 14 bases. This CDR3 has 17 amino acids. The germline V gene has CDR1 SGHDT and CDR2 YYEEEE. Losses at the gene ends were 2 bases for V and 4 bases for J; bases not matched to a gene: 6. CDR3 residues: CASSFGLAGGGPDTQYF. The CDR3 DNA follows: TGTGCCAGCAGCTTCGGACTAGCGGGAGGTGGGCCAGATACGCAGTATTTT. Looking up the rest from reference TRBV5-6 and TRBJ2-3 gives the full variable domain: DAGVTQSPTHLIKTRGQQVTLRCSPKSGHDTVSWYQQALGQGPQFIFQYYEEEERQRGNFPDRFSGHQFPNYSSELNVNALLLGDSALYLCASSFGLAGGGPDTQYFGPGTRLTVL.

The chain employs TRBV6-5 and TRBJ2-4, with D unresolved. V lost 5 bases and J lost 4, with 15 bases in between. This CDR3 comprises 15 residues. CDR1 is MNHEY, CDR2 SVGAGI, per germline. The CDR3 region has the DNA TGTGCCAGCAGTACCGACAAGGTTATGAAAAACATTCAGTACTTC. This codes for CASSTDKVMKNIQYF.

The V call is TRBV5-1, the J call TRBJ2-7, with 7 bases fitting TRBD2. V lost 4 bases and J lost 6; bases outside the gene matches: 4. CDR1 is SGHRS, CDR2 YFSETQ, per germline. This CDR3 has 12 amino acids. DNA of the CDR3: TGCGCCAGCAGCGGGGGGGTAGCCGAGCAGTACTTC. Its protein is CASSGGVAEQYF. The full variable domain, completed using reference TRBV5-1 and TRBJ2-7, is KAGVTQTPRYLIKTRGQQVTLSCSPISGHRSVSWYQQTPGQGLQFLFEYFSETQRNKGNFPGRFSGRQFSNSRSEMNVSTLELGDSALYLCASSGGVAEQYFGPGTRLTVT.

The genes are TRBV16 and TRBJ2-1; no definite D call. Per germline, CDR1 KGHSY and CDR2 FQNENV. Deletions cut 3 bases from V and 5 bases from J, with 5 bases between. CDR3 length equals 12 residues. CDR3 residues: CASSQGNNEQFF. CDR3 DNA: TGTGCCAGCAGCCAGGGTAACAATGAGCAGTTCTTC.

The V gene is TRBV6-6, the J gene TRBJ1-2; 7 nucleotides line up with TRBD1. Germline loops: CDR1 MNHNY, CDR2 SVGAGI (reference sequence). Trimming removed 5 bases from V and 1 base from J; junction bases left unmatched: 7. The CDR3 is made up of 15 amino acids. The CDR3 sequence is CASSHPGQHNYGYTF. The CDR3 DNA reads as TGTGCCAGCAGTCACCCGGGACAGCATAACTATGGCTACACCTTC.

This clone occurred many times. The rearrangement links TRBV7-9 to TRBJ2-7; D might be TRBD1 (6 bases). Trimming cost V 5 bases and J 1 base, with 12 bases left between them. This CDR3 region has 14 residues. CDR1 is SEHNR, CDR2 FQNEAQ, per germline (reference sequence). CDR3 DNA sequence: TGTGCCAGCAGCGCTACAGGGTTATCCTACGAGCAGTACTTC. This codes for CASSATGLSYEQYF.

This clone was detected a few times. The J gene is TRBJ1-1, the V gene TRBV2; a possible D gene is TRBD1 (6 bases). The V end lost 3 bases, the J end lost 5 bases, and 13 bases lay between the germline ends. Germline values: CDR1 SNHLY, CDR2 FYNNEI. The CDR3 totals 14 residues. CDR3 sequence reads: CASSEQGPLTEAFF. CDR3 coding DNA: TGTGCCAGCAGTGAGCAGGGGCCATTGACTGAAGCTTTCTTT.

V usage is TRBV4-1 and J usage is TRBJ2-1, with 9 bases matching TRBD2. CDR3 length equals 17 residues. Germline assignment: CDR1 MGHRA and CDR2 YSYEKL. V lost 0 bases and J lost 4; bases outside the gene matches: 7. The CDR3 DNA is TGCGCCAGCAGCCAAGAGGGGGTAGCGGGAGCGTACAATGAGCAGTTCTTC. It encodes CASSQEGVAGAYNEQFF.

The CDR3 DNA sequence: TGTGCCAGCAGCAACCTAGGGAGCAATTCACCCCTCCACTTT. Amino acids: CASSNLGSNSPLHF. V gene TRBV28 combines with J gene TRBJ1-6; no clear D. V dropped 6 bases and J dropped 7 bases, with 13 bases sitting between them. CDR3 length equals 14 residues. Germline values: CDR1 MDHEN, CDR2 SYDVKM.

The chain uses TRBV27 and TRBJ1-5, with a tentative D call TRBD1 (5 bases). The germline V gene has CDR1 MNHEY and CDR2 SMNVEV (reference sequence). This CDR3 is built from 14 residues. Trimming shortened V by 6 bases and J by 0 bases, and 9 bases separated the two germline ends. Written as DNA, the CDR3 is TGTGCCAGCAGGGGGGATTATAGCAATCAGCCCCAGCATTTT. It yields the protein CASRGDYSNQPQHF.

The rearrangement links TRBV19 to TRBJ1-1; no reliable D call. With 7 bases removed from V and 1 base from J, the gap between germline ends came to 10 bases. Germline lookup yields CDR1 LNHDA and CDR2 SQIVND (reference sequence). The CDR3 has 13 residues. CDR3 nucleotides: TGTGCCAGTAAGGGCGTTCGGAACACTGAAGCTTTCTTT. Its translation is CASKGVRNTEAFF.

The DNA of the CDR3 is TGTGCCAGCAGTTTAAGGGGCTGGGGGCCCCAGCATTTT. It translates to CASSLRGWGPQHF. V usage is TRBV28 and J usage is TRBJ1-5; D might be TRBD1 (5 bases). With 2 bases removed from V and 9 bases from J, the gap between germline ends came to 11 bases. Per germline, CDR1 MDHEN and CDR2 SYDVKM. This CDR3 region has 13 residues. Using reference TRBV28 and TRBJ1-5 for the parts outside the CDR3, the full variable domain is DVKVTQSSRYLVKRTGEKVFLECVQDMDHENMFWYRQDPGLGLRLIYFSYDVKMKEKGDIPEGYSVSREKKERFSLILESASTNQTSMYLCASSLRGWGPQHFGDGTRLSIL.